This T cell receptor (beta chain) was profiled in a study of identical twins. In the case of this clonotype: Antigen: not known.

Unique molecular identifiers were present on cDNA, and template switching added a universal primer site. TCRdb reprocessed the 5' RACE reads with MiXCR, giving one entry per CDR3 protein. The sample lists about 200,000 distinct CDR3 sequences, around 9.6% seen once, with 5% to 5.5% in the top ten. General study points: The more abundant beta clonotypes in cord blood had fewer insertions, and memory repertoires did not show this.

This clonotype was sampled from a woman between 18 and 30 years old in good health. Sequencing was done on a sample of memory (CD45RO+) T cells sorted from blood.

CDR3 residues: CASSYSGQRTDTQYF. In nucleotides, the CDR3 is TGTGCCAGCAGTTATTCTGGGCAGCGCACAGATACGCAGTATTTT. The chain joins TRBV6-5 to TRBJ2-3, with D uncertain. CDR3 length equals 15 residues. Germline CDR1 and CDR2: MNHEY and SVGAGI. Trimming took 3 bases from V and 1 from J, leaving 11 bases between them.